These T cell receptor beta chains were read from a single sample in a study of patients and donors after allogeneic stem cell transplantation. TCRdb itself ran the RT-PCR reads through MiXCR, one entry per CDR3 protein. The table lists about 200,000 distinct CDR3 sequences, 40% to 45% of them singletons. The sequencing input was blood, either unsorted or a sorted T cell fraction (not recorded which). The receptor source for this set is a human donor who was either an allogeneic HSCT recipient or a stem cell or donor lymphocyte infusion donor (not recorded which). It is not recorded whose cells these are; they may come from a transplant donor. CDR3s include the opening cysteine and the closing phenylalanine or tryptophan. The D gene is left open where the match is weak. Not every row has a clone size; where given, it reads once, few, many or a size class.

V: TRBV9
J: TRBJ1-1
size: few
D: TRBD1
CDR3: CASSARDRTMEAFF
DNA: TGTGCCAGCAGCGCCCGGGACAGGACTATGGAAGCTTTCTTT

V: TRBV28
J: TRBJ1-5
size: -
D: -
CDR3: CASSFIPDGNQPQHF
DNA: TGTGCCAGCAGTTTCATCCCCGACGGGAATCAGCCCCAGCATTTT

V: TRBV5-1
J: TRBJ1-1
size: few
D: -
CDR3: CASSLTGKAEAFF
DNA: TGCGCCAGCAGCTTAACAGGGAAGGCTGAAGCTTTCTTT

V: TRBV12-3/TRBV12-4
J: TRBJ2-7
size: few
D: -
CDR3: CASSLGDFEQYF
DNA: TGTGCCAGCAGTTTAGGGGATTTCGAGCAGTACTTC

V: TRBV10-3
J: TRBJ1-1
size: -
D: -
CDR3: CATEGGHSSMNTEAFF
DNA: TGTGCCACGGAAGGGGGGCATTCTTCCATGAACACTGAAGCTTTCTTT

V: TRBV7-9
J: TRBJ2-1
size: once
D: TRBD2
CDR3: CASSPREGSSYNEQFF
DNA: TGTGCCAGCAGTCCAAGGGAGGGATCCTCCTACAATGAGCAGTTCTTC

V: TRBV27
J: TRBJ1-2
size: few
D: -
CDR3: CASSLNPNYGYTF
DNA: TGTGCCAGCAGTTTAAATCCAAACTATGGCTACACCTTC

V: TRBV5-1
J: TRBJ2-1
size: -
D: -
CDR3: CASSSTILRADEQFF
DNA: TGCGCCAGCAGCTCGACTATTTTAAGAGCCGATGAGCAGTTCTTC

V: TRBV7-9
J: TRBJ1-4
size: -
D: -
CDR3: CASSGTRSNEKLFF
DNA: TGTGCCAGCAGCGGGACGAGAAGTAATGAAAAACTGTTTTTT

V: TRBV6-2/TRBV6-3
J: TRBJ1-1
size: few
D: TRBD1
CDR3: CASSDPSPGTGGGTEAFF
DNA: TGTGCCAGCAGTGACCCGTCCCCCGGGACAGGGGGCGGCACTGAAGCTTTCTTT

V: TRBV7-9
J: TRBJ1-5
size: -
D: -
CDR3: CASSPGDGSLEPQHF
DNA: TGTGCCAGCAGCCCGGGGGACGGCTCGCTTGAGCCCCAGCATTTT

V: TRBV13
J: TRBJ1-1
size: -
D: -
CDR3: CASSLGSFETQNTEAFF
DNA: TGTGCCAGCAGCTTAGGGAGCTTTGAGACACAGAACACTGAAGCTTTCTTT

V: TRBV12-3/TRBV12-4
J: TRBJ1-5
size: few
D: -
CDR3: CASSLSYQPQHF
DNA: TGTGCCAGCAGTTTATCCTATCAGCCCCAGCATTTT

V: TRBV24-1
J: TRBJ2-3
size: -
D: -
CDR3: CATSESRLGVPDTQYF
DNA: TGTGCCACCAGTGAGTCCCGCCTGGGAGTACCAGATACGCAGTATTTT

V: TRBV20-1
J: TRBJ1-1
size: -
D: -
CDR3: CSARDEQGPLNTEAFF
DNA: TGCAGTGCTAGAGATGAGCAGGGGCCATTGAACACTGAAGCTTTCTTT

V: TRBV3-1
J: TRBJ1-4
size: few
D: -
CDR3: CASSQGATATNEKLFF
DNA: TGTGCCAGCAGCCAAGGAGCTACAGCAACTAATGAAAAACTGTTTTTT

V: TRBV7-6
J: TRBJ2-7
size: -
D: -
CDR3: CASSPSHLQGNYEQYF
DNA: TGTGCCAGCAGCCCTTCTCATTTACAGGGAAACTACGAGCAGTACTTC

V: TRBV6-2/TRBV6-3
J: TRBJ1-2
size: few
D: TRBD1
CDR3: CASSLRDSNYGYTF
DNA: TGTGCCAGCAGTCTCCGGGACAGCAACTATGGCTACACCTTC

V: TRBV29-1
J: TRBJ2-3
size: once
D: -
CDR3: CSVDRETTDTQYF
DNA: TGCAGCGTTGACAGGGAAACCACAGATACGCAGTATTTT

V: TRBV20-1
J: TRBJ1-5
size: many
D: -
CDR3: CSAPYPGHGSYEGNQPQHF
DNA: TGCAGTGCCCCATACCCGGGTCACGGGTCTTATGAGGGCAATCAGCCCCAGCATTTT

V: TRBV12-3/TRBV12-4
J: TRBJ1-2
size: -
D: -
CDR3: CASTPGFPGYGYTF
DNA: TGTGCCAGCACCCCGGGCTTCCCCGGCTATGGCTACACCTTC

V: TRBV6-6
J: TRBJ1-5
size: -
D: -
CDR3: CASSYSGRDQPQHF
DNA: TGTGCCAGCAGTTACTCGGGCAGGGATCAGCCCCAGCATTTT

V: TRBV9
J: TRBJ1-2
size: -
D: -
CDR3: CASSVDSNYGYTF
DNA: TGTGCCAGCAGCGTAGACAGCAACTATGGCTACACCTTC

V: TRBV28
J: TRBJ1-2
size: -
D: TRBD1
CDR3: CASSPLITGGGIGYTF
DNA: TGTGCCAGCAGTCCCCTCATCACAGGGGGCGGAATTGGCTACACCTTC

V: TRBV27
J: TRBJ2-6
size: -
D: TRBD1
CDR3: CASSVIQGTGANVLTF
DNA: TGTGCCAGCAGTGTCATACAGGGGACTGGGGCCAACGTCCTGACTTTC

V: TRBV27
J: TRBJ1-2
size: few
D: -
CDR3: CASSPQEKANYGYTF
DNA: TGTGCCAGCAGTCCACAGGAGAAAGCTAACTATGGCTACACCTTC

V: TRBV27
J: TRBJ2-7
size: -
D: TRBD2
CDR3: CASSLELTSGYEQYF
DNA: TGTGCCAGCAGTCTTGAACTGACTAGCGGCTACGAGCAGTACTTC

V: TRBV28
J: TRBJ1-3
size: -
D: TRBD1
CDR3: CASSPGTGSGNTIYF
DNA: TGTGCCAGCAGTCCCGGGACAGGCTCTGGAAACACCATATATTTT

V: TRBV4-3
J: TRBJ1-2
size: -
D: -
CDR3: CASSQGRSRPYGYTF
DNA: TGCGCCAGCAGCCAAGGAAGAAGCCGACCCTATGGCTACACCTTC

V: TRBV4-3
J: TRBJ2-1
size: -
D: TRBD2
CDR3: CASSQGTLAEYNEQFF
DNA: TGCGCCAGCAGCCAAGGGACACTAGCGGAGTACAATGAGCAGTTCTTC

V: TRBV7-2
J: TRBJ1-5
size: -
D: -
CDR3: CASSLGPTNSSGQPQHF
DNA: TGTGCCAGCAGCTTAGGTCCAACGAACAGCTCAGGTCAGCCCCAGCATTTT

V: TRBV9
J: TRBJ2-5
size: few
D: -
CDR3: CASSVGSGFRGETQYF
DNA: TGTGCCAGCAGCGTTGGTAGCGGTTTTCGAGGGGAGACCCAGTACTTC

V: TRBV20-1
J: TRBJ1-6
size: -
D: TRBD1
CDR3: CSARGAGGIGSPLHF
DNA: TGCAGTGCTAGGGGTGCAGGGGGTATAGGATCACCCCTCCACTTT

V: TRBV29-1
J: TRBJ2-7
size: -
D: -
CDR3: CSVEEETSSYEQYF
DNA: TGCAGCGTTGAAGAAGAGACAAGCTCCTACGAGCAGTACTTC

V: TRBV4-2
J: TRBJ2-3
size: -
D: -
CDR3: CASSQDFPDTQYF
DNA: TGTGCCAGCAGCCAAGATTTCCCAGATACGCAGTATTTT

V: TRBV4-1
J: TRBJ1-1
size: -
D: TRBD1
CDR3: CASSQTGVMNTEAFF
DNA: TGCGCCAGCAGCCAGACAGGGGTAATGAACACTGAAGCTTTCTTT

V: TRBV12-3/TRBV12-4
J: TRBJ1-3
size: few
D: -
CDR3: CASSFGGNSGNTIYF
DNA: TGTGCCAGCAGTTTTGGGGGGAACTCTGGAAACACCATATATTTT

V: TRBV24-1
J: TRBJ1-2
size: -
D: -
CDR3: CATSDPGRGYTF
DNA: TGTGCCACCAGTGACCCGGGACGTGGCTACACCTTC

V: TRBV6-6
J: TRBJ2-1
size: -
D: TRBD2
CDR3: CASRRFLAGLYNEQFF
DNA: TGTGCCAGCAGGCGCTTCCTAGCGGGACTCTACAATGAGCAGTTCTTC

V: TRBV25-1
J: TRBJ1-2
size: -
D: -
CDR3: CASSESLFQTRGYTF
DNA: TGTGCCAGCAGTGAGAGTTTGTTCCAGACACGTGGCTACACCTTC

V: TRBV12-3/TRBV12-4
J: TRBJ2-7
size: few
D: TRBD2
CDR3: CASSLGPRGRLSYEQYF
DNA: TGTGCCAGCAGTTTAGGTCCCCGCGGGAGGCTCTCCTACGAGCAGTACTTC

V: TRBV7-2
J: TRBJ2-5
size: -
D: -
CDR3: CASSERSGAVGETQYF
DNA: TGTGCCAGCAGCGAGAGGTCAGGGGCGGTCGGAGAGACCCAGTACTTC